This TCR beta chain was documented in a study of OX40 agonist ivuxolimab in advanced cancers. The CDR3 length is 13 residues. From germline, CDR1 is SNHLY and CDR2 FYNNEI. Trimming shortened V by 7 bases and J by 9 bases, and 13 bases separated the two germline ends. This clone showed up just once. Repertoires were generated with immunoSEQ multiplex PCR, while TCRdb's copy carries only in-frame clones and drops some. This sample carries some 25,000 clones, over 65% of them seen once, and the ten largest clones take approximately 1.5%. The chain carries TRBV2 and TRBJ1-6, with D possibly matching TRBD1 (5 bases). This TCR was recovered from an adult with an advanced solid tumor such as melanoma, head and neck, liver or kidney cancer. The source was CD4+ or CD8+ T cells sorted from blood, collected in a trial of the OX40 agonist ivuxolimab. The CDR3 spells CASTRDPGSPLHF. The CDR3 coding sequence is TGTGCCAGCACAAGGGACCCAGGTTCACCCCTCCACTTT.